This is a list of T cell receptor beta chains from one sample in a study of cytomegalovirus exposure and HLA in healthy donors. TCRdb's table, derived via immunoSEQ multiplex PCR, lists solely in-frame clones and lacks some. This table holds some 150,000 clones, approximately 76% found once. The sample was PBMCs. The origin of the receptors is a man aged 55 to 70 in good health and CMV-seronegative. Each CDR3 is given without its conserved first and last residue. The order of the fields is CDR3 protein, V gene, J gene.

CDR3: ASSPPAPTPGHYEQY
V: TRBV7-2
J: TRBJ2-7

CDR3: ASSPHGQGVGEQY
V: TRBV7-9
J: TRBJ2-7

CDR3: ATAGGGAQETQY
V: TRBV28
J: TRBJ2-5

CDR3: AISRSSGTQETQY
V: TRBV10-3
J: TRBJ2-5

CDR3: ASSDGTDLYGYT
V: TRBV25-1
J: TRBJ1-2

CDR3: ASSLYRDMQEKLF
V: TRBV4-3
J: TRBJ1-4

CDR3: ASSPGRTGSNQPQH
V: TRBV19
J: TRBJ1-5

CDR3: ASSVAGTNTDTQY
V: TRBV9
J: TRBJ2-3

CDR3: ASSFNSGGSGNTIY
V: TRBV5-1
J: TRBJ1-3

CDR3: ASSSVLNTEAF
V: TRBV7-9
J: TRBJ1-1

CDR3: ASSPDRVNTGELF
V: TRBV5-1
J: TRBJ2-2

CDR3: ASTLAGADEQY
V: TRBV11-2
J: TRBJ2-7

CDR3: ASSERAGTGVSPLH
V: TRBV7-2
J: TRBJ1-6

CDR3: ASSLSGEGGNQPQH
V: TRBV27
J: TRBJ1-5

CDR3: ASSPDRMGQPQH
V: TRBV7-6
J: TRBJ1-5

CDR3: ASSGRGTSGRTDTQY
V: TRBV7-2
J: TRBJ2-3

CDR3: AISGGGRGAYEQY
V: TRBV10-3
J: NA

CDR3: SSSQPSGGATDTQY
V: TRBV7-9
J: TRBJ2-3

CDR3: ACKSRDRNTGELF
V: TRBV2
J: TRBJ2-2

CDR3: ASTTTGDSYNEQF
V: TRBV19
J: TRBJ2-1

CDR3: ASSLRAGNTEAF
V: TRBV5-4
J: TRBJ1-1

CDR3: ASTDRVTGELF
V: TRBV6-5
J: TRBJ2-2

CDR3: ASSPLAGGADTQY
V: TRBV5-6
J: TRBJ2-3

CDR3: ASSPNVPGQGTGELF
V: TRBV5-1
J: TRBJ2-2

CDR3: ASSTGVSYNEQF
V: TRBV4-1
J: TRBJ2-1

CDR3: ASSDSPGTGLHGYT
V: TRBV6-4
J: TRBJ1-2

CDR3: ASSLIDRVYGYT
V: TRBV28
J: TRBJ1-2

CDR3: ASSIRDRNEKLF
V: TRBV19
J: TRBJ1-4

CDR3: ASSQVIQKRNTEAF
V: TRBV4-3
J: TRBJ1-1

CDR3: ASRPGASGNYEQF
V: TRBV28
J: TRBJ2-1

CDR3: ASSLEAVSSYNEQF
V: TRBV5-6
J: TRBJ2-1

CDR3: ASSRDSSNTGELF
V: TRBV4-1
J: TRBJ2-2

CDR3: ASSWDRGSETQY
V: TRBV2
J: TRBJ2-5

CDR3: AISKGTGDEKLF
V: TRBV10-3
J: TRBJ1-4

CDR3: ASSLFQGLTNEKLF
V: TRBV27
J: TRBJ1-4

CDR3: ASSYAGMETQY
V: TRBV6-5
J: TRBJ2-5

CDR3: ATSARQQETQY
V: TRBV19
J: TRBJ2-5

CDR3: GGRDNEQF
V: TRBV5-3
J: TRBJ2-1

CDR3: ASSYSREAGLSEQY
V: TRBV6-5
J: TRBJ2-7

CDR3: ASSIAGAAPYEQY
V: TRBV19
J: TRBJ2-7

CDR3: ASSSDRGYGGSYNSPLH
V: TRBV18
J: TRBJ1-6

CDR3: SSSFGGELYSNQPQH
V: TRBV7-9
J: TRBJ1-5